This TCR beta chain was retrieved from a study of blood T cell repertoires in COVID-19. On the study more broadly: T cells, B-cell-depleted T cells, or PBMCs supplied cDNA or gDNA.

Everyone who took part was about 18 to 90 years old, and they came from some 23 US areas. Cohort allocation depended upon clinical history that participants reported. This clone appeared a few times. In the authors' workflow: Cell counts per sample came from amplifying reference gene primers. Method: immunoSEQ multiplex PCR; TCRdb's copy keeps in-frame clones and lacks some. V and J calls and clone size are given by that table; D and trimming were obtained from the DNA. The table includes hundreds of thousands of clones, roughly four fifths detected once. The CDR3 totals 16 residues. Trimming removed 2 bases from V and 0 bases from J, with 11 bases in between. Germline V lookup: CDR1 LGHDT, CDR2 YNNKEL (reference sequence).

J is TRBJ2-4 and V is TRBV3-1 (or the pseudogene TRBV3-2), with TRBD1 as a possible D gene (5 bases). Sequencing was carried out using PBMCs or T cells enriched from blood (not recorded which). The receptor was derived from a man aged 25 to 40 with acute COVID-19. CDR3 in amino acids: CASSQSRALAKNIQYF. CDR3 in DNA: TGTGCCAGCAGCCAATCCAGGGCCCTAGCCAAAAACATTCAGTACTTC.